These 32 T cell receptor beta chains came from one sample sequenced in a study of shared clonotypes between healthy human individuals. Assay: immunoSEQ multiplex PCR; the TCRdb copy retains only in-frame clones and omits some. The profile covers some 500,000 clones, with 95% to 97% appearing a single time and 0.055% to 0.075% taken by the ten largest. The source material was naive CD4+ T cells sorted from blood. Stated subset: CD45RA+ positively selected. The receptors derive from a woman younger than 45 in good health.

The J gene is TRBJ2-3, the V gene TRBV11-3; maybe TRBD2 (5 bases). The CDR3 runs 15 residues. Germline V gene sequence: CDR1 SGHNT, CDR2 YENEEA. With 0 bases removed from V and 1 base from J, the gap between germline ends came to 8 bases. This CDR3 reads CASSLDGRGTDTQYF. In DNA, the CDR3 is TGTGCCAGCAGCTTAGATGGGCGGGGCACAGATACGCAGTATTTT. The complete variable domain, with remaining parts taken from reference TRBV11-3 and TRBJ2-3, reads EAGVVQSPRYKIIEKKQPVAFWCNPISGHNTLYWYLQNLGQGPELLIRYENEEAVDDSQLPKDRFSAERLKGVDSTLKIQPAELGDSAVYLCASSLDGRGTDTQYFGPGTRLTVL.

The V gene is TRBV29-1, the J gene TRBJ1-2; D unresolved. This CDR3 has 13 residues. Trimming left V 3 bases short and J 0 bases short, with 8 bases between. The germline CDR1 and CDR2 sequences are SQVTM and ANQGSEA. Here the CDR3 DNA reads TGCAGCGTTGAGGCAGAGACTAACTATGGCTACACCTTC. Amino acids: CSVEAETNYGYTF.

The chain carries TRBV27 and TRBJ2-1, with TRBD1 identical over 8 bases. The V and J ends lost 6 bases and 4 bases, in that order; junction bases with no gene match: 8. This CDR3 is built from 15 residues. Germline values: CDR1 MNHEY, CDR2 SMNVEV (reference sequence). The CDR3 bases are TGTGCCAGCAGCCTCCGCCGGACAGGGTACAATGAGCAGTTCTTC. Translated, it gives CASSLRRTGYNEQFF.

This chain connects TRBV28 to TRBJ1-4; 7 bases are shared with TRBD1. In germline, CDR1 is MDHEN, CDR2 SYDVKM. CDR3 length: 15 amino acids. V lost 3 bases to trimming and J lost 7 bases; unmatched junction nucleotides: 8. CDR3 DNA sequence: TGTGCCAGCAGTTTGGTGGAGGGGGCGGTTGAAAAACTGTTTTTT. This codes for CASSLVEGAVEKLFF.

The rearrangement uses TRBV6-6 and TRBJ1-6; a weak D match, TRBD1 (6 bases). The germline CDR1 and CDR2 sequences are MNHNY and SVGAGI (reference sequence). This CDR3 spans 13 amino acids. V lost 5 bases, J lost 11 bases, and 13 bases lay in between. CDR3 nucleotides: TGTGCCAGCAGTCCCCGGGGGCTGGCACCCCTCCACTTT. Translated: CASSPRGLAPLHF.

The gene calls are TRBV7-8 and TRBJ1-1; D gene ambiguous. V lost 2 bases and J lost 0, with 7 bases in between. Looked up from germline, CDR1 is SGHVS and CDR2 is FQNEAQ. The CDR3 length is 14 residues. The DNA of the CDR3 is TGTGCCAGCAGCTTACCTACACTGAACACTGAAGCTTTCTTT. Protein: CASSLPTLNTEAFF. The full variable domain, with the rest looked up from reference TRBV7-8 and TRBJ1-1, is GAGVSQSPRYKVAKRGQDVALRCDPISGHVSLFWYQQALGQGPEFLTYFQNEAQLDKSGLPSDRFFAERPEGSVSTLKIQRTQQEDSAVYLCASSLPTLNTEAFFGQGTRLTVV.

V is TRBV5-4 and J is TRBJ2-5; D is ambiguous. This CDR3 comprises 13 residues. Germline V gene lookup returns CDR1 SGHNT and CDR2 YYREEE (reference sequence). Trimming left V 0 bases short and J 1 base short, with 4 bases between. The CDR3 protein is CASSLEPQETQYF. DNA of the CDR3: TGTGCCAGCAGCTTGGAGCCCCAAGAGACCCAGTACTTC.

CDR3: CASSLKLGLGQPQHF. The CDR3 coding sequence is TGTGCCAGCAGCTTAAAACTCGGTCTAGGGCAGCCCCAGCATTTT. The chain joins TRBV27 to TRBJ1-5; D remains unclear. The V gene's germline CDR1 is MNHEY and CDR2 SMNVEV (reference sequence). The CDR3 loop spans 15 amino acids. The germline V and J ends were trimmed by 6 bases and 7 bases, with 19 bases remaining between them.

The rearrangement uses TRBV27 and TRBJ2-1; a possible D gene is TRBD1 (6 bases). The V gene's germline CDR1 is MNHEY and CDR2 SMNVEV (reference sequence). The CDR3 loop spans 18 amino acids. The V end lost 2 bases, the J end lost 7 bases, and 24 bases lay between the germline ends. The CDR3 protein is CASSLLTSRDITGNEQFF. CDR3 DNA: TGTGCCAGCAGTTTACTGACCTCCCGGGACATCACAGGAAATGAGCAGTTCTTC.

The V and J genes are TRBV27 and TRBJ2-1; a weak D match, TRBD2 (6 bases). The CDR3 extends over 19 amino acids. The V gene lost 0 bases and the J gene lost 2 bases, with 20 bases spanning the gap. Germline V gene sequence: CDR1 MNHEY, CDR2 SMNVEV (reference sequence). For the CDR3, the DNA is TGTGCCAGCAGTTTATCAGTTCGGGGGTGGACGGGAACCTACAATGAGCAGTTCTTC. Protein: CASSLSVRGWTGTYNEQFF.

The chain has TRBV5-5 and TRBJ1-2, with 7 bases lining up with TRBD1. This CDR3 contains 14 residues. The germline gives CDR1 SGHKS, CDR2 YYEKEE (reference sequence). V trimming: 0 bases; J trimming: 4 bases; junction bases outside the gene matches: 3. The CDR3 DNA reads TGTGCCAGCAGCTTGGTCCGGGACAGCTATGGCTACACCTTC. Amino acid sequence: CASSLVRDSYGYTF.

The chain links TRBV5-1 to TRBJ1-2; a weak D match, TRBD1 (6 bases). The germline CDR1 and CDR2 sequences are SGHRS and YFSETQ. The CDR3 has 15 amino acids. Trimming left V 4 bases short and J 2 bases short, with 15 bases between. The CDR3 nucleotides are TGCGCCAGCAGCCTGGCGACAGGACGCAACTATGGCTACACCTTC. Protein sequence: CASSLATGRNYGYTF.

This chain joins TRBV6-5 and TRBJ2-5; TRBD1 matches at 8 bases. CDR3 size: 15 residues. Per germline, CDR1 MNHEY and CDR2 SVGAGI. The junction had 7 bases not matched to a gene; V was cut back by 6 bases and J by 1 base. CDR3 region: CASSLQGQVQETQYF. The CDR3 DNA is TGTGCCAGCAGCCTCCAGGGACAGGTCCAAGAGACCCAGTACTTC.

V gene TRBV19 combines with J gene TRBJ2-7, with TRBD1 matching 9 bases. The V gene's germline CDR1 is LNHDA and CDR2 SQIVND (reference sequence). Losses at the gene ends were 6 bases for V and 3 bases for J; bases not matched to a gene: 6. The CDR3 extends over 14 amino acids. CDR3 nucleotide sequence: TGTGCCAGTAGGGGGACAGGGTCAGACTACGAGCAGTACTTC. Translation gives CASRGTGSDYEQYF.

The rearrangement joins TRBV6-5 to TRBJ1-2; D gene ambiguous. V lost 0 bases, J lost 4 bases, and 9 bases lay in between. The CDR3 is 14 amino acids. Per germline, CDR1 MNHEY and CDR2 SVGAGI. DNA of the CDR3: TGTGCCAGCAGTTACTCGATGAGTGGCTATGGCTACACCTTC. Encoded protein: CASSYSMSGYGYTF.

The chain employs TRBV27 and TRBJ2-5; 14 bases map to TRBD2. The J call may be faulty, since TRBJ2-7 better matches the DNA end. Germline CDR1 is MNHEY and CDR2 is SMNVEV (reference sequence). CDR3 length equals 17 residues. CDR3 protein: CASSLTSGRAGADEQYF. The CDR3 DNA is TGTGCCAGCAGTTTGACTAGCGGGAGGGCTGGGGCTGACGAGCAGTACTTC.

The chain has TRBV11-2 and TRBJ2-4; tentatively, D is TRBD1 (6 bases). Trimming pared 3 bases from V and 6 bases from J, leaving 15 bases between. Germline CDR1 and CDR2: SGHAT and FQNNGV. This CDR3 has 15 residues. CDR3 DNA sequence: TGTGCCAGCAGCTTTAGGGGACATGACCTAAACATTCAGTACTTC. Its protein product is CASSFRGHDLNIQYF.

The rearrangement uses TRBV5-1 and TRBJ2-7; TRBD2 is a possible D gene (5 bases). The V gene lost 0 bases and the J gene lost 5 bases, with 9 bases spanning the gap. The CDR3 length is 13 residues. Germline values: CDR1 SGHRS, CDR2 YFSETQ. The CDR3, as DNA: TGCGCCAGCAGCTTGGAACCGCGGGACGAGCAGTACTTC. The encoded protein is CASSLEPRDEQYF.

The V gene is TRBV7-9, the J gene TRBJ2-7; TRBD2 aligns across 13 bases. The CDR3 totals 15 residues. Germline CDR1 SEHNR, CDR2 FQNEAQ (reference sequence). V shed 4 bases and J 4 bases; nucleotides not matched to a gene: 4. CDR3 loop: CASSSRTSGGYEQYF. In nucleotides, the CDR3 is TGTGCCAGCAGCTCCCGGACTAGCGGGGGTTACGAGCAGTACTTC.

The chain has TRBV5-4 and TRBJ2-7; TRBD1 matches 8 bases. V lost 0 bases to trimming and J lost 5 bases; unmatched junction nucleotides: 10. The germline V gene encodes CDR1 SGHNT and CDR2 YYREEE (reference sequence). The CDR3 spans 16 residues. CDR3 nucleotides: TGTGCCAGCAGCTTGGCCGTGCAGGGGGCTGGGGACGAGCAGTACTTC. This encodes CASSLAVQGAGDEQYF.

This chain connects TRBV28 to TRBJ2-1; D is uncertain. The CDR3 sequence is 11 residues long. The V gene's germline CDR1 is MDHEN and CDR2 SYDVKM. V lost 3 bases and J 7 bases, leaving 4 bases between the germline ends. The CDR3 sequence is CASSFENEQFF. CDR3 DNA: TGTGCCAGCAGTTTTGAAAATGAGCAGTTCTTC. The whole variable domain, filled in from reference TRBV28 and TRBJ2-1, reads DVKVTQSSRYLVKRTGEKVFLECVQDMDHENMFWYRQDPGLGLRLIYFSYDVKMKEKGDIPEGYSVSREKKERFSLILESASTNQTSMYLCASSFENEQFFGPGTRLTVL.

This chain links TRBV27 with TRBJ2-2; D may match TRBD1 or TRBD2 (5 bases each). Germline V gives CDR1 MNHEY, CDR2 SMNVEV (reference sequence). Trimming shortened V by 4 bases and J by 4 bases, and 28 bases separated the two germline ends. The CDR3 consists of 20 residues. CDR3: CASSSSATPGRRWGTGELFF. CDR3 DNA: TGTGCCAGCAGTTCCTCCGCGACACCGGGACGGCGTTGGGGCACCGGGGAGCTGTTTTTT.

V and J are TRBV5-1 and TRBJ1-1; TRBD1 agrees at 8 bases. J was trimmed by 4 bases and V by 2 bases; bases with no gene match: 16. This CDR3 spans 18 amino acids. CDR1 and CDR2 from the germline V gene are SGHRS and YFSETQ. In DNA form, the CDR3 reads TGCGCCAGCAGCTTAATAAATTTCGTTCCGGACAGGGCCACTGAAGCTTTCTTT. This gives the protein CASSLINFVPDRATEAFF.

This clone showed up just once. This chain uses TRBV7-3 with TRBJ2-7, with TRBD2 as a possible D gene (6 bases). The ends were cut back, 5 bases at V and 4 bases at J, with 21 bases in the middle. Germline lookup yields CDR1 SGHTA and CDR2 FQGTGA. The CDR3 totals 16 residues. The CDR3 DNA reads TGTGCCAGCAGCCCCACGTTACAGCGGGTGGGTTACGAGCAGTACTTC. It yields the protein CASSPTLQRVGYEQYF.

The chain has TRBV28 and TRBJ2-1; no definite D call. Germline assignment: CDR1 MDHEN and CDR2 SYDVKM. V lost 3 bases to trimming and J lost 6 bases, with 18 bases between them. This CDR3 region has 16 residues. DNA for the CDR3: TGTGCCAGCAGTTTTTCAACCCGGGCCGGACGCAATGAGCAGTTCTTC. It translates to CASSFSTRAGRNEQFF.

The rearrangement uses TRBV25-1 and TRBJ1-1; 8 nucleotides align to TRBD1. The CDR3 runs to 13 residues. Germline assignment: CDR1 MGHDK and CDR2 SYGVNS. J gave up 5 bases and V 6 bases, and 5 bases lay outside the gene matches. The CDR3 region is CASRAGGWTEAFF. The DNA of the CDR3 is TGTGCCAGCAGGGCAGGGGGCTGGACTGAAGCTTTCTTT.

This clone was seen once. The chain carries TRBV6-1 and TRBJ2-7; a weak D match, TRBD2 (5 bases). In germline, CDR1 is MNHNS, CDR2 SASEGT. Trimming cost V 2 bases and J 0 bases, with 11 bases left between them. This CDR3 is built from 15 residues. The CDR3 bases are TGTGCCAGCAGTGAACTAGGACTCGCCTCCTACGAGCAGTACTTC. Its protein is CASSELGLASYEQYF.

Here the CDR3 reads CASSSRGSGSDEQYF. The CDR3 nucleotides read TGCGCCAGCAGCTCCCGGGGTAGCGGGAGCGACGAGCAGTACTTC. The chain couples TRBV4-1 to TRBJ2-7, with 9 bases matching TRBD2. There are 15 residues in the CDR3. The trim removed 5 bases at V and 5 bases at J, leaving 10 bases unmatched. CDR1 and CDR2 (germline): MGHRA, YSYEKL.

The chain is built from TRBV28 and TRBJ1-2, with 8 bases matching TRBD1. The germline gives CDR1 MDHEN, CDR2 SYDVKM. Unmatched junction bases numbered 16, after V lost 5 bases and J lost 8 bases. This CDR3 has 16 amino acids. The CDR3 region is CASSRGGTGSSRGYTF. In DNA, the CDR3 is TGTGCCAGCAGTAGAGGGGGGACAGGTTCTTCGAGGGGCTACACCTTC.

The rearrangement links TRBV7-9 to TRBJ1-1; D is unresolved. V was pared by 4 bases and J by 2 bases, with 14 bases between. This CDR3 has 15 amino acids. Germline CDR1 is SEHNR and CDR2 is FQNEAQ (reference sequence). The CDR3 region is CASSSLGGRNTEAFF. The CDR3 DNA is TGTGCCAGCAGCTCCCTGGGCGGACGAAACACTGAAGCTTTCTTT. Variable domain in full (rest from reference TRBV7-9 and TRBJ1-1): DTGVSQNPRHKITKRGQNVTFRCDPISEHNRLYWYRQTLGQGPEFLTYFQNEAQLEKSRLLSDRFSAERPKGSFSTLEIQRTEQGDSAMYLCASSSLGGRNTEAFFGQGTRLTVV.

This clone was recorded once. The V call is TRBV4-1, the J call TRBJ1-2; D not certain. The CDR3 consists of 21 residues. With 0 bases removed from V and 1 base from J, the gap between germline ends came to 27 bases. Germline CDR1 is MGHRA and CDR2 is YSYEKL. For the CDR3, the DNA is TGCGCCAGCAGCCAAGATATTTCACAAATGTCCTTCAGTTTGAGTAACTATGGCTACACCTTC. It translates to CASSQDISQMSFSLSNYGYTF.

The chain is built from TRBV28 and TRBJ1-2; D is uncertain. The CDR3 has 14 amino acids. V was trimmed by 5 bases and J by 8 bases, leaving 18 bases between them. CDR1 and CDR2 (germline): MDHEN, SYDVKM. Here the CDR3 reads CASSPLAGFGGYTF. CDR3 coding DNA: TGTGCCAGCAGTCCCCTTGCGGGGTTCGGGGGCTACACCTTC.